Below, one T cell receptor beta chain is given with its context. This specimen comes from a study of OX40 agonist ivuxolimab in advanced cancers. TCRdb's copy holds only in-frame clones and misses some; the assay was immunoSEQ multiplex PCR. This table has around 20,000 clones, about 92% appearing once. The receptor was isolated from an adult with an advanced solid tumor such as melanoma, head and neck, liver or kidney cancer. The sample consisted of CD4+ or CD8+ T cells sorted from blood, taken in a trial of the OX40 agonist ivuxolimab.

The CDR3 spells CASSFFHYRYSRANVLTF. DNA of the CDR3: TGTGCCAGCAGTTTCTTCCATTACCGATACAGTCGGGCCAACGTCCTGACTTTC. The chain carries TRBV2 and TRBJ2-6; D is uncertain. Trimming removed 5 bases from V and 5 bases from J, with 22 bases in between. In germline, CDR1 is SNHLY, CDR2 FYNNEI. The CDR3 is 18 amino acids.